This T cell receptor beta chain is from a study of shared clonotypes between healthy human individuals. Profiling relied on immunoSEQ multiplex PCR, and the TCRdb table lists in-frame clones only, not all of them. The profile shows some 2 million clones, about 95% of them singletons. The germline V gene encodes CDR1 SGHTA and CDR2 FQGNSA. Deletions cut 1 base from V and 6 bases from J, with 12 bases between. This CDR3 is built from 14 residues. Naive CD8 cells were CD45RO-negative, positively selected for CCR7, excluding terminally differentiated effector memory CD45RA+ cells. The V gene is TRBV7-2, the J gene TRBJ1-2; D gene uncertain. The sequenced sample was naive CD8+ T cells sorted from blood. This receptor was obtained from a young man in good health. The CDR3 protein is CASSLVTGSDGYTF. Here the CDR3 DNA reads TGTGCCAGCAGCTTAGTTACGGGTTCGGATGGCTACACCTTC.